A selection of T cell receptor beta chains follows, all from one sample in a study of CD8 T cells in ankylosing spondylitis. Each CDR3 protein is one row after TCRdb ran MiXCR on the 5' RACE reads. Among under 300,000 distinct CDR3 sequences listed, around 11% were seen once. The specimen was blood, either unsorted or a sorted T cell fraction (not recorded which). All receptors derive from a male donor with ankylosing spondylitis or in good health (not recorded which). Both conserved end residues are trimmed from each CDR3. A D gene is named only where the DNA matches it firmly.

CDR3aa,d_gene,j_gene,v_gene
ASSPWGGDTDTQY,TRBD2,TRBJ2-3,TRBV7-3
ASSKRSGTEGHEQF,.,TRBJ2-1,TRBV5-1
ASSVQMRGEQY,.,TRBJ2-7,TRBV27
ASSFIAGQYNEQF,.,TRBJ2-1,TRBV5-1
ASSPGGPTDTQY,.,TRBJ2-3,TRBV12-3/TRBV12-4
ASSSGTGSYSEQF,TRBD1,TRBJ2-1,TRBV7-3
ASSLGWADSIYEQY,.,TRBJ2-7,TRBV5-1
ASSQTTSGTTDTQY,TRBD2,TRBJ2-3,TRBV4-2
ASSLDGRTGELF,.,TRBJ2-2,TRBV7-9
ASSEGRGPTYEQY,.,TRBJ2-7,TRBV2
ASSYDSTGELF,.,TRBJ2-2,TRBV5-1
SARQDREQPQH,TRBD1,TRBJ1-5,TRBV20-1
ASSDSLDTQY,.,TRBJ2-3,TRBV6-5
ASRPRQVKITEAF,.,TRBJ1-1,TRBV6-1
ASSLTQGGFGYT,.,TRBJ1-2,TRBV7-2
ASSYQSLGAYEQY,.,TRBJ2-7,TRBV6-2/TRBV6-3
SASPPGQGFGYT,TRBD1,TRBJ1-2,TRBV20-1
ASSLHTSVGASYEQY,.,TRBJ2-7,TRBV7-9
ASSLSAPYNEQF,.,TRBJ2-1,TRBV7-9
ATFIRDRVYEQY,TRBD1,TRBJ2-7,TRBV24-1
ASRDRQGANTGELF,TRBD1,TRBJ2-2,TRBV12-3/TRBV12-4
ASTITVNTEAF,.,TRBJ1-1,TRBV10-1
ASSFSPTAQLF,.,TRBJ2-2,TRBV7-2
SVGKTEESQH,.,TRBJ1-5,TRBV29-1
SASGTGNTEAF,TRBD1,TRBJ1-1,TRBV20-1
ASTSQGDIIVGYGYT,.,TRBJ1-2,TRBV2
ASSKLASGNYGYT,.,TRBJ1-2,TRBV5-1
ASSFTGMGTDTQY,.,TRBJ2-3,TRBV5-6
ASSQGPGARESNQPQH,.,TRBJ1-5,TRBV4-1
ASSLGYYPQETQY,.,TRBJ2-5,TRBV7-2
ASSLVGTGVGYGYT,TRBD1,TRBJ1-2,TRBV7-2
ASSLDGSGRGETQY,TRBD2,TRBJ2-5,TRBV7-9
ASSLEGRALQPQH,.,TRBJ1-5,TRBV7-8
ASRTGTSRDEQY,TRBD2,TRBJ2-7,TRBV2
ASTYLGANVLT,.,TRBJ2-6,TRBV6-6
SVEGAYEQY,.,TRBJ2-7,TRBV29-1
ASSLVVKGGQGTGELF,TRBD1,TRBJ2-2,TRBV7-6
ASPQHPCIQY,.,TRBJ2-4,TRBV12-3/TRBV12-4
ASSLEGQIQETQY,TRBD1,TRBJ2-5,TRBV7-3
SARLRGNPRETQY,TRBD2,TRBJ2-5,TRBV20-1
ASTGQGANTGELF,TRBD1,TRBJ2-2,TRBV11-2